The rows below give T cell receptor beta chains drawn from one sample of a study of blood T cell repertoires in COVID-19. Generated by immunoSEQ multiplex PCR, the TCRdb table keeps only in-frame clones and is missing some. The profile covers about 260,000 clones, with 75% to 90% appearing a single time and just over 0.85% taken by the ten largest. Material: PBMCs or T cells enriched from blood (not recorded which). These receptors came from a man aged 50 or older who had been exposed to COVID-19. Each CDR3 is given with its conserved first and last residue. A D gene is named only where the DNA matches it firmly.

>TRBJ1-6|TRBD1|TRBV28
TGTGCCAGCAACAAGGGGCCGGGACAGAGCTCCTATAATTCACCCCTCCACTTT
CASNKGPGQSSYNSPLHF
>TRBJ2-1|.|TRBV5-1
TGCGCCAGCAGCTTGGGGCAGGGAACCTACAATGAGCAGTTCTTC
CASSLGQGTYNEQFF
>TRBJ1-2|.|TRBV30
TGTGCCTGGAACGCGTGGGGAGGGTTTAACTATGGCTACACCTTC
CAWNAWGGFNYGYTF
>TRBJ2-5|.|TRBV5-1
TGCGCCAGCGCCCGGGTAGGCCAAGAGACCCAGTACTTC
CASARVGQETQYF
>TRBJ1-1|.|TRBV24-1
TGTGCCACCAGTGATCCAACCACAGGGAGCACTGAAGCTTTCTTT
CATSDPTTGSTEAFF
>TRBJ1-4|TRBD1|TRBV27
TGTGCCAGCAGGACAGGGGGCCGGGAAAAACTGTTTTTT
CASRTGGREKLFF
>TRBJ2-1|TRBD1|TRBV7-3
TGTGCCAGCAGCATGGGACAGGGTGGATCCTACAATGAGCAGTTCTTC
CASSMGQGGSYNEQFF
>TRBJ1-2|.|TRBV5-4
TGTGCCAGCAGCCCCCGGGGGGGGGATAAGGGCTACACCTTC
CASSPRGGDKGYTF
>TRBJ2-1|.|TRBV19
TGTGCCAGTAGTATTCAGGCGAGCTCCTACAATGAGCAGTTCTTC
CASSIQASSYNEQFF
>TRBJ2-4|.|TRBV19
TGTGCCAGCAAGCAGGGGTTCTGGGCCAAAAACATTCAGTACTTC
CASKQGFWAKNIQYF